Following are 4 T cell receptor beta chains from one sample sequenced in a study of cytomegalovirus exposure and HLA in healthy donors. With 60 Vbeta and 13 Jbeta primers, the PCR was carried out. Only in-frame clones appear in the TCRdb table, and some are missing; sequencing was by immunoSEQ multiplex PCR. The top ten hold roughly 1.4% of the sample, which has over 120,000 clones, about 80% seen once. The sequenced sample consisted of PBMCs. All receptors derive from a man aged 25-40 years in good health and CMV-seropositive.

This sequence joins TRBV5-1 and TRBJ2-3; D not resolved. CDR1 is SGHRS and CDR2 is YFSETQ in the germline V gene. The CDR3 totals 15 residues. The V and J ends lost 0 bases and 4 bases respectively, with 12 bases between them. The CDR3 DNA sequence: TGCGCCAGCAGCTTGGGTCACAGAATTGCAGATACGCAGTATTTT. It translates to CASSLGHRIADTQYF.

V is TRBV13 and J is TRBJ2-5; D ambiguous. The DNA end is a closer match to TRBJ2-7, so the J assignment may be wrong. CDR3 length: 14 residues. Germline CDR1 reads PRHDT; CDR2 reads FYEKMQ (reference sequence). The CDR3 DNA follows: TGTGCCAGCAGCTTAACCGCAGACTCCTACGAGCAGTACTTC. Its translation: CASSLTADSYEQYF.

The chain employs TRBV6-4 and TRBJ2-1; D remains unclear. CDR1 is MRHNA and CDR2 is SNTAGT in the germline V gene. V was trimmed by 4 bases and J by 5 bases, leaving 9 bases between them. There are 13 residues in the CDR3. The CDR3 sequence: CASSVYENNEQFF. CDR3 sequence (DNA): TGTGCCAGCAGTGTATACGAGAACAATGAGCAGTTCTTC.

V and J are TRBV5-8 and TRBJ2-7; TRBD2 is a possible D gene (6 bases). Germline CDR1 reads SGHTS; CDR2 reads YDEGEE. The length of the CDR3 is 16 residues. V was trimmed by 0 bases and J by 2 bases, leaving 15 bases between them. The CDR3 nucleotides are TGTGCCAGCAGCTTGGGGACTACTTCCAGCGCCTACGAGCAGTACTTC. It codes for CASSLGTTSSAYEQYF.